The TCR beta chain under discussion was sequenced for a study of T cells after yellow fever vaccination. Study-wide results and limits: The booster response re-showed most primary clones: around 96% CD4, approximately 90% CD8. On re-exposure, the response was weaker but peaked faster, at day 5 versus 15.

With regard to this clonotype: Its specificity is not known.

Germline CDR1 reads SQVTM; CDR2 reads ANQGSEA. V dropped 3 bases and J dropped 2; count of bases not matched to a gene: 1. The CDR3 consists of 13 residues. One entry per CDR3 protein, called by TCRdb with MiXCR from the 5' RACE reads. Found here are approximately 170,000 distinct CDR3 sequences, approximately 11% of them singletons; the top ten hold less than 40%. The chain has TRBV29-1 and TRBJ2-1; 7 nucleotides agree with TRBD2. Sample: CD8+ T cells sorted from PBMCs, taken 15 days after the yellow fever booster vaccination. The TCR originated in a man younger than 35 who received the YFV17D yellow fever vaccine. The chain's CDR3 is CSVEGGAYNEQFF. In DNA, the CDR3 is TGCAGCGTTGAGGGAGGGGCCTACAATGAGCAGTTCTTC.